The clone carrying this TCR beta chain appeared once. This table comes from immunoSEQ multiplex PCR, and its TCRdb copy is limited to in-frame clones, with some not included. The profile shows hundreds of thousands of clones, about 82% of them singletons. The data were taken from a study of blood T cell repertoires in COVID-19. Material: PBMCs or T cells enriched from blood (not recorded which). This receptor was identified in a woman aged 45 to 65 with acute COVID-19.

The CDR3 sequence is CASSSGEIQPQHF. DNA for the CDR3: TGTGCCAGCAGCTCCGGGGAGATCCAGCCCCAGCATTTT. The genes are TRBV12-3 or TRBV12-4 and TRBJ1-5; D is uncertain. Trimming shortened V by 6 bases and J by 7 bases, and 13 bases separated the two germline ends. The CDR3 covers 13 residues.